Below are 31 T cell receptor beta chains sequenced from a single sample in a study of spatial heterogeneity in lung cancer. The sample's time point: blood at routine non-recurrence follow-up after resection. Via MiXCR, TCRdb re-called the 5' RACE reads, giving one row per CDR3 protein. Among 60,000 to 85,000 distinct CDR3 sequences, roughly 9% were seen once, and the ten largest hold 1.9%. The sequencing used PBMCs, collected at follow-up. Receptor source: a female donor with early-stage non-small cell lung cancer.

This clonotype was counted ten times or more. J is TRBJ2-7 and V is TRBV18, with no clear D. Trimming removed 2 bases at V and 6 bases at J, with 17 bases between. Germline loops: CDR1 KGHSH, CDR2 LQKENI. This CDR3 is 15 amino acids long. The CDR3 here is CASSPYSQSGREQYF. The DNA for the CDR3 is TGTGCCAGCTCACCATATTCGCAATCGGGCCGCGAGCAGTACTTC.

This clonotype was counted between two and nine times. V usage is TRBV12-3 or TRBV12-4 and J usage is TRBJ2-2; 7 positions match TRBD1. V lost 3 bases, J lost 0 bases, and 7 bases stayed unmatched. This CDR3 is 17 amino acids long. The CDR3 DNA reads TGTGCCAGCAGTTTCGGACAGGAACTATCGAACACCGGGGAGCTGTTTTTT. Its translation is CASSFGQELSNTGELFF.

This clonotype was detected many times. CDR3: CASGGLAVAGELFF. The CDR3 DNA is TGCGCCAGCGGGGGACTAGCGGTTGCCGGGGAGCTGTTTTTT. The gene calls are TRBV5-1 and TRBJ2-2; 11 nucleotides match TRBD2. V lost 7 bases, J lost 6 bases, and 5 bases stayed unmatched. The germline V gene encodes CDR1 SGHRS and CDR2 YFSETQ. CDR3 length: 14 residues.

This clonotype was counted many times. This chain links TRBV11-2 with TRBJ1-2; D unclear. This CDR3 is 19 amino acids long. Per germline, CDR1 SGHAT and CDR2 FQNNGV. The germline V and J ends were trimmed by 4 bases and 6 bases, with 30 bases remaining between them. The CDR3: CASSYATILRAPEADGYTF. In nucleotides, the CDR3 is TGTGCCAGCAGCTATGCCACCATTTTACGGGCCCCCGAGGCGGATGGCTACACCTTC.

This clonotype was detected a few times. The chain is built from TRBV19 and TRBJ1-2; D remains unclear. The V gene's germline CDR1 is LNHDA and CDR2 SQIVND (reference sequence). The V end was cut by 8 bases, the J end by 10 bases, with 20 bases between. The CDR3 is made up of 13 amino acids. CDR3 sequence (DNA): TGTGCCAGTGCCCCCCGTTTCCCTTCGTACTACACCTTC. This gives the protein CASAPRFPSYYTF.

This clonotype has a count of ten or more. The rearrangement uses TRBV4-1 and TRBJ2-1; weak D call: TRBD1 (5 bases). Germline CDR1 is MGHRA and CDR2 is YSYEKL. The CDR3 length is 13 residues. The V end was cut by 3 bases, the J end by 8 bases, with 11 bases between. The CDR3 spells CASSQGRVDEQFF. CDR3 bases: TGCGCCAGCAGCCAGGGCAGGGTAGATGAGCAGTTCTTC.

This clonotype was recorded at least ten times. J is TRBJ2-3 and V is TRBV29-1, with 11 bases lining up with TRBD2. With 7 bases clipped from V and 11 bases from J, the junction kept 14 bases outside the gene matches. The CDR3 is made up of 14 amino acids. Germline assignment: CDR1 SQVTM and CDR2 ANQGSEA. Here the CDR3 DNA reads TGCAGCGCCCGGATACTAGCGGGGGCGGCGGTGCAGTATTTT. Translated, it gives CSARILAGAAVQYF.

The V call is TRBV19, the J call TRBJ1-2; 9 positions agree with TRBD1. The V and J ends lost 9 bases and 6 bases, in that order; junction bases with no gene match: 8. CDR1 and CDR2 (germline): LNHDA, SQIVND (reference sequence). This CDR3 region has 13 residues. CDR3 in DNA: TGTGCCAGCGGGGACAGGGACTCTCATGGCTACACCTTC. Translating it yields CASGDRDSHGYTF.

This clonotype was seen more than once but under ten times. The V gene is TRBV2, the J gene TRBJ1-4, with TRBD1 matching 10 bases. There are 15 residues in the CDR3. The V segment lost 4 bases and the J segment 5 bases; nucleotides outside the gene matches: 4. Per germline, CDR1 SNHLY and CDR2 FYNNEI. The CDR3 nucleotides read TGTGCCAGCAGTGTAGGACAGGGGGAAAATGAAAAACTGTTTTTT. This translates into CASSVGQGENEKLFF.

This clonotype appeared many times. V gene TRBV19 combines with J gene TRBJ2-1; 8 bases map to TRBD2. Germline-derived CDR1 and CDR2 are LNHDA and SQIVND (reference sequence). The CDR3 spans 15 residues. The V segment lost 7 bases and the J segment 1 base; nucleotides outside the gene matches: 6. The CDR3 DNA reads as TGTGCCAGTAAACTCGCTAGCGGGTCCTACAATGAGCAGTTCTTC. Protein: CASKLASGSYNEQFF.

In its sample, this clonotype was seen many times. This chain connects TRBV7-9 to TRBJ1-1; the D gene is possibly TRBD1 (6 bases). The ends were cut back, 3 bases at V and 7 bases at J, with 15 bases in the middle. Germline V gives CDR1 SEHNR, CDR2 FQNEAQ (reference sequence). The CDR3 runs 14 residues. Here the CDR3 DNA reads TGTGCCAGCAGCTTGGACGGGGGGCAAGATGAAGCTTTCTTT. It codes for CASSLDGGQDEAFF.

This clonotype has a count of ten or more. The genes are TRBV7-6 and TRBJ1-5; D may be TRBD1 (5 bases). Trimming cost V 8 bases and J 3 bases, with 8 bases left between them. This CDR3 is built from 12 residues. Germline V gene lookup returns CDR1 SGHVS and CDR2 FNYEAQ. The CDR3 coding sequence is TGTGCCAGCGGACAAATCAATCAGCCCCAGCATTTT. Translating it yields CASGQINQPQHF.

This clonotype was seen repeatedly, ten times or more. CDR3 nucleotide sequence: TGCGCCAGCAGAAAGGGACTAGCGGCCTACGAGCAGTACTTC. This codes for CASRKGLAAYEQYF. The gene calls are TRBV5-1 and TRBJ2-7; 11 nucleotides agree with TRBD2. The CDR3 runs 14 residues. The junction had 3 bases not matched to a gene; V was cut back by 5 bases and J by 2 bases. Germline values: CDR1 SGHRS, CDR2 YFSETQ.

The chain carries TRBV20-1 and TRBJ2-1; 8 positions match TRBD2. The V segment lost 6 bases and the J segment 7 bases; nucleotides outside the gene matches: 2. This CDR3 is 11 amino acids long. Per the germline V gene, CDR1 is DFQATT and CDR2 is SNEGSKA (reference sequence). The CDR3: CSAASGNEQFF. CDR3 DNA sequence: TGCAGTGCGGCTAGCGGGAATGAGCAGTTCTTC.

CDR3 in DNA: TGCAGTGCCCCACTAGCGGGAGCAGATACGCAGTATTTT. Translation gives CSAPLAGADTQYF. The J gene is TRBJ2-3, the V gene TRBV20-1, with TRBD2 identical over 11 bases. Germline V gene sequence: CDR1 DFQATT, CDR2 SNEGSKA (reference sequence). The ends lost 6 bases at V and 4 bases at J; junction bases unmatched: 3. This CDR3 is 13 amino acids long.

This chain connects TRBV12-3 or TRBV12-4 to TRBJ2-7; weak D call: TRBD2 (6 bases). Trimming removed 1 base from V and 2 bases from J, with 9 bases in between. CDR3 length equals 14 residues. The CDR3 region is CASSLGRDPYEQYF. Here the CDR3 DNA reads TGTGCCAGCAGTTTAGGGCGGGACCCCTACGAGCAGTACTTC.

This clonotype was picked up many times. The chain recombines TRBV6-1 with TRBJ1-1, with 9 bases identical to TRBD1. The trim removed 5 bases at V and 0 bases at J, leaving 1 base unmatched. The V gene's germline CDR1 is MNHNS and CDR2 SASEGT. The CDR3 length is 14 residues. The CDR3 DNA follows: TGTGCCAGCAGTTGGGACAGGGTGAACACTGAAGCTTTCTTT. Residues: CASSWDRVNTEAFF.

The chain is built from TRBV10-3 and TRBJ2-5, with D perhaps given as TRBD1 or TRBD2 (5 bases each). Germline-derived CDR1 and CDR2 are ENHRY and SYGVKD. The CDR3 totals 14 residues. CDR3 in DNA: TGTGTCACCTTACGGGACCCCAGGTGGGAGACCCAGTACTTC. Its translation: CVTLRDPRWETQYF.

This clonotype occurred many times. V usage is TRBV19 and J usage is TRBJ2-2; weak D call: TRBD1 (5 bases). This CDR3 contains 15 residues. Trimming took off 3 bases at V and 4 bases at J, with 12 bases between the two ends. Germline lookup yields CDR1 LNHDA and CDR2 SQIVND (reference sequence). The CDR3 reads CASSIQDTPTGELFF. CDR3 coding DNA: TGTGCCAGTAGTATCCAGGACACCCCCACCGGGGAGCTGTTTTTT.

As concerns this clonotype: A much larger clone differs by one base, so this may be a read error. The genes are TRBV5-5 and TRBJ2-1, with 12 nucleotides matching TRBD2. The germline gives CDR1 SGHKS, CDR2 YYEKEE (reference sequence). The J segment lost 9 bases and the V segment lost 0 bases, leaving 7 bases of the junction unmatched. There are 16 residues in the CDR3. CDR3 DNA: TGTGCCAGCAGCTTGGTCCAGTCTAGCGGGAGGGCTGAGCAGTTCTTC. It encodes CASSLVQSSGRAEQFF.

This clonotype has at least ten counts. This chain links TRBV28 with TRBJ2-2; TRBD1 might be the D (6 bases). The CDR3 length is 15 residues. Trimming left V 7 bases short and J 5 bases short, with 17 bases between. Germline values: CDR1 MDHEN, CDR2 SYDVKM. Here the CDR3 reads CASTPPGHRTGELFF. CDR3 in DNA: TGTGCCAGCACTCCCCCGGGACATCGTACCGGGGAGCTGTTTTTT. The full variable domain, its missing parts supplied by reference TRBV28 and TRBJ2-2, is DVKVTQSSRYLVKRTGEKVFLECVQDMDHENMFWYRQDPGLGLRLIYFSYDVKMKEKGDIPEGYSVSREKKERFSLILESASTNQTSMYLCASTPPGHRTGELFFGEGSRLTVL.

This clonotype was picked up many times. The rearrangement uses TRBV7-2 and TRBJ2-7; 8 bases agree with TRBD1. This CDR3 is 14 amino acids long. Germline lookup yields CDR1 SGHTA and CDR2 FQGNSA. Trimming cost V 5 bases and J 5 bases; bases outside gene matches: 8. CDR3 protein: CASSDRQGMHEQYF. The CDR3, as DNA: TGTGCCAGCAGCGACAGACAGGGGATGCACGAGCAGTACTTC.

V and J are TRBV5-1 and TRBJ1-2, with unresolved D. CDR3 length equals 13 residues. Germline CDR1 reads SGHRS; CDR2 reads YFSETQ. V was pared by 0 bases and J by 8 bases, with 11 bases between. Here the CDR3 reads CASSLVGLSGYTF. CDR3 bases: TGCGCCAGCAGCTTGGTCGGGCTCTCCGGCTACACCTTC.

This clonotype was counted ten times or more. The genes are TRBV5-1 and TRBJ1-1; the D is unclear. This CDR3 is built from 14 residues. Germline CDR1 SGHRS, CDR2 YFSETQ. V was cut by 0 bases and J by 0 bases, with 6 bases left in between. The CDR3, as DNA: TGCGCCAGCAGCTTGGTTGCCATGAACACTGAAGCTTTCTTT. Its translation is CASSLVAMNTEAFF.

This clonotype was seen many times. The chain uses TRBV19 and TRBJ2-7; 8 positions match TRBD2. Germline V lookup: CDR1 LNHDA, CDR2 SQIVND (reference sequence). The ends lost 4 bases at V and 3 bases at J; junction bases unmatched: 8. This CDR3 region has 15 residues. The DNA of the CDR3 is TGTGCCAGTAGTAGGGGTGCGGGAGGTGACTACGAGCAGTACTTC. It yields the protein CASSRGAGGDYEQYF. Filled out from reference TRBV19 and TRBJ2-7, the complete variable domain reads DGGITQSPKYLFRKEGQNVTLSCEQNLNHDAMYWYRQDPGQGLRLIYYSQIVNDFQKGDIAEGYSVSREKKESFPLTVTSAQKNPTAFYLCASSRGAGGDYEQYFGPGTRLTVT.

This clonotype was counted ten times or more. The rearrangement uses TRBV4-1 and TRBJ1-5, with 8 bases matching TRBD1. The CDR3 has 19 residues. Germline loops: CDR1 MGHRA, CDR2 YSYEKL. J gave up 0 bases and V 1 base, and 11 bases lay outside the gene matches. The CDR3 DNA follows: TGCGCCAGCAGCCAAGGAGCTCTACAGGGGGTTTTTAGCAATCAGCCCCAGCATTTT. It specifies CASSQGALQGVFSNQPQHF.

This clonotype showed up many times. The chain is built from TRBV20-1 and TRBJ2-1; 8 positions agree with TRBD2. The CDR3 length is 15 residues. The junction had 13 bases not matched to a gene; V was cut back by 2 bases and J by 10 bases. Germline values: CDR1 DFQATT, CDR2 SNEGSKA (reference sequence). The CDR3 sequence is CSARRGNSGTGEQFF. In DNA, the CDR3 is TGCAGTGCTAGAAGGGGTAATAGCGGGACTGGAGAGCAGTTCTTC.

This clonotype was observed at least ten times. The rearrangement joins TRBV28 to TRBJ2-1, with 13 bases identical to TRBD2. Trimming took 7 bases from V and 8 from J; bases not matched to a gene: 11. Germline values: CDR1 MDHEN, CDR2 SYDVKM. The CDR3 is made up of 16 amino acids. The CDR3 spells CASKAPAGLAGDEQFF. The CDR3 DNA is TGTGCCAGCAAAGCTCCGGCCGGACTAGCGGGAGATGAGCAGTTCTTC.

The table lists this clonotype with a few counts. The V call is TRBV2, the J call TRBJ1-2; possible D gene TRBD1, 5 bases. The V end was cut by 4 bases, the J end by 0 bases, with 9 bases between. Germline CDR1 and CDR2: SNHLY and FYNNEI. The CDR3 length is 14 residues. The CDR3 spells CASSGQLANYGYTF. The CDR3 coding sequence is TGTGCCAGCAGTGGACAGTTAGCTAACTATGGCTACACCTTC.

In this sample, this clonotype turned up many times. The chain joins TRBV28 to TRBJ2-7; 9 bases are shared with TRBD2. The CDR3 has 13 amino acids. Trimming cost V 6 bases and J 3 bases; bases outside gene matches: 3. Germline loops: CDR1 MDHEN, CDR2 SYDVKM. CDR3 nucleotides: TGTGCCAGCAGCTTAGCGGGAGTCTACGAGCAGTACTTC. This encodes CASSLAGVYEQYF.

This chain uses TRBV5-4 with TRBJ2-3; no definite D call. Trimming removed 2 bases at V and 2 bases at J, with 6 bases between. Per the germline V gene, CDR1 is SGHNT and CDR2 is YYREEE (reference sequence). The CDR3 consists of 13 residues. CDR3 residues: CASSFLSTDTQYF. In DNA form, the CDR3 reads TGTGCCAGCAGCTTCCTCTCCACAGATACGCAGTATTTT.